This T cell receptor (beta chain) was retrieved from a study of vaccination effects on CD4 cells after COVID-19. This table comes from immunoSEQ multiplex PCR, and its TCRdb copy is limited to in-frame clones, with some not included. The data hold 30,000 to 40,000 clones, with roughly 72% observed a single time. V was pared by 3 bases and J by 2 bases, with 16 bases between. Per the germline V gene, CDR1 is LNHNV and CDR2 is YYDKDF (reference sequence). CDR3 length: 16 residues. In regard to this clone: Its antigen is as yet unknown.

Peptide-pool stimulation followed by sequencing identified expanded antigen-specific CD4+ clonotypes in the ViraFEST assay. Culture proceeded for 9 to 11 days, and CD4+ T cells were then isolated. Neither prior SARS-CoV-2 infection nor positive nucleocapsid antibodies were present in the vaccine recipients. General study points: Small numbers of convalescent patients limited the study. It also lacked early post-infection timepoints. Vaccine- and infection-induced clones showed marked clonal contraction late following vaccination.

The origin of this receptor is a human donor who received a COVID-19 vaccine. V usage is TRBV15 and J usage is TRBJ2-5; D may match TRBD1 or TRBD2 (5 bases each). The input for sequencing was CD4+ T cells from PBMCs cultured with HCoV-OC43 spike peptides, taken before COVID-19 vaccination. The sample's subset: HCoV-OC43 spike overlapping peptide pool stimulation. CDR3 sequence: CATSSPGTLKQETQYF. The CDR3 DNA sequence: TGTGCCACCAGCAGTCCCGGGACCCTAAAACAAGAGACCCAGTACTTC.